This T cell receptor (beta chain) originates from a study of brain T cells in children with intractable seizures. Stated time point: blood from clinic visit 5 months post-surgery; TSC patient then seizure free. The repertoire was sequenced with immunoSEQ multiplex PCR; TCRdb's copy has only in-frame clones and lacks some. The sample lists hundreds of thousands of clones, over 90% occurring once. This TCR was recovered from a boy in the first two years of life with tuberous sclerosis and intractable seizures. The sample consisted of peripheral blood, taken more than 4 months after surgery.

This CDR3 is CSASLAGGQETQYF. The CDR3, as DNA: TGCAGTGCTAGTTTGGCGGGGGGGCAAGAGACCCAGTACTTC. The V call is TRBV20-1, the J call TRBJ2-5, with 9 bases identical to TRBD2. Germline V gene sequence: CDR1 DFQATT, CDR2 SNEGSKA (reference sequence). This CDR3 spans 14 amino acids. J was trimmed by 2 bases and V by 3 bases; bases with no gene match: 4.